This T cell receptor beta chain derives from a study of T cells in Graves' hyperthyroidism and ophthalmopathy. Whole-study context: Before any treatment, at initial diagnosis, peripheral blood was collected.

Study findings and constraints: Prediction of ophthalmopathy progression came a median roughly 6.6 months pre-onset. Blood also held most thyroid clonotypes expanded beyond 0.001. A model built on 13 V-J features separated ophthalmopathy from stable hyperthyroidism.

CDR1 and CDR2 from the germline V gene are SGHDT and YYEEEE. This CDR3 is 14 amino acids long. Trimming at V came to 2 bases and at J to 13 bases, leaving 5 bases not matched to a gene. Concerning this clonotype: Antigen: not known.

It was RNA transcripts that yielded the amplified TCR beta CDR3 regions. A first-round RT-PCR of the TCR CDR3 used the HTBI primer set. TCRdb used MiXCR to reprocess the multiplex PCR reads, holding one entry per CDR3 protein. The sample includes a few hundred thousand distinct CDR3 sequences, 17% seen only once; the top ten take approximately 18%. Material for sequencing was blood. This receptor was obtained from a woman aged 18 to 35 with Graves' ophthalmopathy. The genes are TRBV5-6 and TRBJ2-1, with 14 bases identical to TRBD2. The CDR3 nucleotides read TGTGCCAGCAGCTTTGGGACTAGCGGGGGCCAACAGTTCTTC. Translated, it gives CASSFGTSGGQQFF.